This entry features one T cell receptor beta chain sequence. Germline CDR1 SGHNT, CDR2 YYREEE (reference sequence). The V gene lost 3 bases and the J gene lost 3 bases, with 7 bases spanning the gap. The length of the CDR3 is 13 residues. Reverse transcription of about 0.45 to 1 ug RNA was performed with random hexamers. Via MiXCR, TCRdb re-called the immunoSEQ multiplex PCR reads, giving one row per CDR3 protein. The data contain under 200,000 distinct CDR3 sequences, 95% of them singletons. This record comes from a study of CD8 T cells in Susac syndrome. The rearrangement joins TRBV5-4 to TRBJ2-1; D remains ambiguous. This receptor was obtained from a human donor in good health. Sequencing was carried out using CD4+ T cells from PBMCs. The CDR3 region is CASSSTGYNEQFF. CDR3 DNA sequence: TGTGCCAGCAGCTCTACTGGCTACAATGAGCAGTTCTTC.